This T cell receptor (beta chain) comes out of a study of tumor and adjacent non-tumor tissue in lung cancer. Study-level information: Patients comprised about eleven adenocarcinoma, a couple of squamous cell carcinoma and 1 small cell lung cancer. Study findings and constraints: In normal lung, the top 100 clones were significantly more dominant than in tumor.

TCRbeta libraries were built with three rounds of nested PCR, modified from ARM-PCR. TCRdb reanalysed the multiplex PCR reads using MiXCR and keeps one entry per CDR3 protein. The table has 200,000 or so distinct CDR3 sequences, around 70% seen once. Trimming removed 5 bases from V and 4 bases from J; junction bases left unmatched: 8. The CDR3 runs to 15 residues. Germline assignment: CDR1 MNHNY and CDR2 SVGAGI (reference sequence). No cell sorting was done before RNA was extracted from the tissue. As concerns this clonotype: Its cognate antigen is unknown.

Sequences were obtained from lung tumor tissue. The receptor comes from a man aged 55 to 70 with non-small cell lung cancer. The genes are TRBV6-6 and TRBJ2-1; TRBD1 agrees at 7 bases. The DNA for the CDR3 is TGTGCCAGCAGTCAAGCCGGGACAGTTTACAATGAGCAGTTCTTC. Amino acid sequence: CASSQAGTVYNEQFF.